The 28 T cell receptor beta chains reported below all come from one sample, sequenced in a study of shared clonotypes between healthy human individuals (dated by TCRdb to the early 2020s). Library preparation employed the immunoSEQ multiplex PCR assay. TCRdb took over this immuneACCESS table, retaining in-frame rearrangements with V and J assigned. Such tables are incomplete; in checked studies, under half of the missing clones stem from an unresolved V gene, and the remainder is unexplained. This sample lists hundreds of thousands of clones; approximately 73% were detected once. Clones ranked in the top ten supply around 2% of the sample. Sequencing used memory CD4+ T cells sorted from blood. The sample's cell subset or site label, decoded: CD45RA-negative fraction. Every receptor here comes from a young woman in good health.

The V call is TRBV29-1, the J call TRBJ2-7, with D tentatively TRBD2 (5 bases). Germline values: CDR1 SQVTM, CDR2 ANQGSEA. Trimming stripped 3 bases from V and 4 bases from J, with 13 bases between. The CDR3 length is 13 residues. CDR3 protein: CSVERAETYEQYF. CDR3 sequence (DNA): TGCAGCGTTGAGCGAGCGGAGACGTACGAGCAGTACTTC.

The chain uses TRBV28 and TRBJ2-7; D not certain. Trimming left V 3 bases short and J 2 bases short, with 14 bases between. CDR3 length: 15 amino acids. Germline V CDR1 and CDR2: MDHEN, SYDVKM. CDR3 region: CASSFPRYGTYEQYF. The CDR3 DNA follows: TGTGCCAGCAGTTTCCCGCGGTACGGAACCTACGAGCAGTACTTC. The full variable domain, its missing parts supplied by reference TRBV28 and TRBJ2-7, is DVKVTQSSRYLVKRTGEKVFLECVQDMDHENMFWYRQDPGLGLRLIYFSYDVKMKEKGDIPEGYSVSREKKERFSLILESASTNQTSMYLCASSFPRYGTYEQYFGPGTRLTVT.

The chain employs TRBV6-1 and TRBJ1-5; D perhaps matches TRBD1 (5 bases). Between the trimmed V and J ends, which lost 1 base and 4 bases, there was a span of 11 bases. The CDR3 spans 15 residues. Per the germline V gene, CDR1 is MNHNS and CDR2 is SASEGT. CDR3 coding DNA: TGTGCCAGCAGTGAAGTTCGGGGGGAGAATCAGCCCCAGCATTTT. Its translation is CASSEVRGENQPQHF.

V gene TRBV5-1 combines with J gene TRBJ2-7; 11 bases are shared with TRBD1. The ends lost 5 bases at V and 7 bases at J; junction bases unmatched: 11. This CDR3 is 15 amino acids long. Germline V lookup: CDR1 SGHRS, CDR2 YFSETQ. The DNA for the CDR3 is TGCGCCAGCAGTGAAGGGACAGGGGGTCGTGGTGAGCAGTACTTC. Its protein is CASSEGTGGRGEQYF. The whole variable domain, filled in from reference TRBV5-1 and TRBJ2-7, reads KAGVTQTPRYLIKTRGQQVTLSCSPISGHRSVSWYQQTPGQGLQFLFEYFSETQRNKGNFPGRFSGRQFSNSRSEMNVSTLELGDSALYLCASSEGTGGRGEQYFGPGTRLTVT.

The chain recombines TRBV5-6 with TRBJ2-5, with D possibly TRBD2 on 6 matching bases. Looked up from germline, CDR1 is SGHDT and CDR2 is YYEEEE. CDR3 length: 16 amino acids. V was shortened by 1 base and J by 2 bases, with 15 bases between the two germline ends. The CDR3 coding sequence is TGTGCCAGCAGCTTGCGGATTAGCGGAAATCAAGAGACCCAGTACTTC. As protein: CASSLRISGNQETQYF.

The rearrangement joins TRBV7-9 to TRBJ1-5; D ambiguous. The CDR3 is 13 residues long. V gave up 2 bases and J gave up 5 bases, with 7 bases separating them. CDR1 and CDR2 (germline): SEHNR, FQNEAQ (reference sequence). The CDR3 region is CASSLNEDQPQHF. CDR3 in DNA: TGTGCCAGCAGCTTAAACGAAGATCAGCCCCAGCATTTT. The full variable domain, in which reference TRBV7-9 and TRBJ1-5 provide the parts outside the CDR3, is DTGVSQNPRHKITKRGQNVTFRCDPISEHNRLYWYRQTLGQGPEFLTYFQNEAQLEKSRLLSDRFSAERPKGSFSTLEIQRTEQGDSAMYLCASSLNEDQPQHFGDGTRLSIL.

This sequence joins TRBV5-6 and TRBJ2-3, with 10 nucleotides matching TRBD1. This CDR3 is built from 15 residues. Germline V gene sequence: CDR1 SGHDT, CDR2 YYEEEE. Unmatched junction bases numbered 8, after V lost 4 bases and J lost 6 bases. CDR3 sequence (DNA): TGTGCCAGCAGCCCCCGGGACAGGGGCTACGATACGCAGTATTTT. This gives the protein CASSPRDRGYDTQYF.

The rearrangement links TRBV6-5 to TRBJ2-7; possibly TRBD1 for D (6 bases). CDR1 and CDR2 from the germline V gene are MNHEY and SVGAGI. The CDR3 spans 15 residues. V gave up 5 bases and J gave up 0 bases, with 14 bases separating them. This chain's CDR3 is CASSPYQGSSYEQYF. In DNA form, the CDR3 reads TGTGCCAGCAGTCCGTACCAGGGGTCCTCCTACGAGCAGTACTTC.

This chain connects TRBV7-2 to TRBJ2-1; TRBD2 might be the D (6 bases). This CDR3 spans 15 amino acids. The germline V gene has CDR1 SGHTA and CDR2 FQGNSA. The V and J ends lost 1 base and 2 bases respectively, with 9 bases between them. Written as DNA, the CDR3 is TGTGCCAGCAGCTTAGTCGGGGGAACCTACAATGAGCAGTTCTTC. It encodes CASSLVGGTYNEQFF.

V and J are TRBV6-5 and TRBJ2-1, with D uncertain. Trimming cost V 6 bases and J 6 bases, with 12 bases left between them. The germline V gene encodes CDR1 MNHEY and CDR2 SVGAGI. The CDR3 runs 13 residues. DNA of the CDR3: TGTGCCAGCAGCTTCGGACGGGCCAATGAGCAGTTCTTC. Its translation: CASSFGRANEQFF.

This chain joins TRBV11-2 and TRBJ1-3; D might be TRBD1 (6 bases). The germline CDR1 and CDR2 sequences are SGHAT and FQNNGV. There are 16 residues in the CDR3. V shed 2 bases and J shed 4 bases, with 15 bases lying between them. CDR3: CASSLSTGWEGNTIYF. CDR3 DNA: TGTGCCAGCAGCTTATCCACAGGGTGGGAAGGAAACACCATATATTTT.

The chain uses TRBV19 and TRBJ1-1; D is ambiguous. The V and J ends lost 3 bases and 4 bases respectively, with 12 bases between them. The CDR3 has 14 residues. The germline gives CDR1 LNHDA, CDR2 SQIVND (reference sequence). DNA for the CDR3: TGTGCCAGTAGTATCACCGTCGGCGGCACTGAAGCTTTCTTT. Translating gives CASSITVGGTEAFF.

The rearrangement joins TRBV15 to TRBJ2-2; a possible D gene is TRBD2 (6 bases). The CDR3 runs 15 residues. Germline-derived CDR1 and CDR2 are LNHNV and YYDKDF (reference sequence). V lost 0 bases and J 5 bases, leaving 10 bases between the germline ends. CDR3 in amino acids: CATSRETRETGELFF. Written as DNA, the CDR3 is TGTGCCACCAGCAGAGAGACTAGAGAAACCGGGGAGCTGTTTTTT.

This clone was seen a handful of times. The CDR3 coding sequence is TGTGCCAGCAAAACTAGCGGGAATGAGCAGTTCTTC. Amino acids: CASKTSGNEQFF. V gene TRBV5-5 combines with J gene TRBJ2-1, with 9 bases identical to TRBD2. This CDR3 is 12 amino acids long. V lost 6 bases and J lost 7; bases outside the gene matches: 2. Germline V gene sequence: CDR1 SGHKS, CDR2 YYEKEE (reference sequence).

The J gene is TRBJ1-2, the V gene TRBV6-6, with D unclear. Germline V gives CDR1 MNHNY, CDR2 SVGAGI (reference sequence). The V and J ends lost 6 bases and 0 bases respectively, with 14 bases between them. This CDR3 has 15 residues. CDR3 nucleotides: TGTGCCAGCAGGCTCCGGGATCCAGCTAACTATGGCTACACCTTC. As protein: CASRLRDPANYGYTF.

The chain carries TRBV7-8 and TRBJ2-7, with TRBD1 identical over 7 bases. The CDR3 is made up of 13 amino acids. CDR1 SGHVS and CDR2 FQNEAQ come from the germline V gene. V trimming: 3 bases; J trimming: 4 bases; junction bases outside the gene matches: 3. The CDR3 is CASSFGQVYEQYF. CDR3 nucleotides: TGTGCCAGCAGCTTCGGACAGGTGTACGAGCAGTACTTC. Looking up the rest from reference TRBV7-8 and TRBJ2-7 gives the full variable domain: GAGVSQSPRYKVAKRGQDVALRCDPISGHVSLFWYQQALGQGPEFLTYFQNEAQLDKSGLPSDRFFAERPEGSVSTLKIQRTQQEDSAVYLCASSFGQVYEQYFGPGTRLTVT.

This clone was counted a single time. The sample contains more than one DNA sequence encoding this CDR3. The rearrangement uses TRBV7-6 and TRBJ2-3; 7 bases align to TRBD2. The length of the CDR3 is 14 residues. Germline trimming cut 5 bases from V and 2 bases from J; bases unmatched to any gene: 4. Germline V gene sequence: CDR1 SGHVS, CDR2 FNYEAQ. CDR3 protein: CASSQGLTTDTQYF. The CDR3 coding sequence is TGTGCCAGCAGCCAGGGACTAACCACAGATACGCAGTATTTT.

The chain is built from TRBV7-9 and TRBJ1-1; D is ambiguous. Germline V lookup: CDR1 SEHNR, CDR2 FQNEAQ (reference sequence). The CDR3 contains 12 residues. Trimming cost V 4 bases and J 5 bases, with 8 bases left between them. For the CDR3, the DNA is TGTGCCAGCAGCTCAGATGGGACTGAAGCTTTCTTT. Translated, it gives CASSSDGTEAFF.

The chain recombines TRBV5-1 with TRBJ1-1, with D possibly matching TRBD1 (5 bases). CDR1 SGHRS and CDR2 YFSETQ come from the germline V gene. Trimming shortened V by 1 base and J by 1 base, and 14 bases separated the two germline ends. The CDR3 length is 16 residues. DNA of the CDR3: TGCGCCAGCAGCTTGTCCGGGGGGAGTCCGAACACTGAAGCTTTCTTT. Its translation is CASSLSGGSPNTEAFF. The whole variable domain, filled in from reference TRBV5-1 and TRBJ1-1, reads KAGVTQTPRYLIKTRGQQVTLSCSPISGHRSVSWYQQTPGQGLQFLFEYFSETQRNKGNFPGRFSGRQFSNSRSEMNVSTLELGDSALYLCASSLSGGSPNTEAFFGQGTRLTVV.

The V and J genes are TRBV5-6 and TRBJ2-4; D not certain. The germline gives CDR1 SGHDT, CDR2 YYEEEE. CDR3 size: 15 residues. V lost 3 bases, J lost 0 bases, and 10 bases lay in between. As DNA, the CDR3 is TGTGCCAGCAGCTCTCCAAGATTAGCCAAAAACATTCAGTACTTC. Protein: CASSSPRLAKNIQYF.

The rearrangement joins TRBV28 to TRBJ2-3; D perhaps matches TRBD2 (5 bases). This CDR3 comprises 13 residues. Trimming removed 5 bases at V and 5 bases at J, with 11 bases between. Germline CDR1 and CDR2: MDHEN and SYDVKM. CDR3 region: CASSGPRVDTQYF. As DNA, the CDR3 is TGTGCCAGCAGTGGACCGAGGGTAGATACGCAGTATTTT.

The rearrangement links TRBV5-6 to TRBJ2-7; 10 positions match TRBD2. The ends lost 6 bases at V and 3 bases at J; junction bases unmatched: 12. The CDR3 is made up of 16 amino acids. Germline V gene sequence: CDR1 SGHDT, CDR2 YYEEEE. Written as DNA, the CDR3 is TGTGCCAGCACTCGGTACGGGACTAGCGATTTCTACGAGCAGTACTTC. This translates into CASTRYGTSDFYEQYF. The full variable domain, with the rest looked up from reference TRBV5-6 and TRBJ2-7, is DAGVTQSPTHLIKTRGQQVTLRCSPKSGHDTVSWYQQALGQGPQFIFQYYEEEERQRGNFPDRFSGHQFPNYSSELNVNALLLGDSALYLCASTRYGTSDFYEQYFGPGTRLTVT.

The chain recombines TRBV10-3 with TRBJ2-3, with D maybe TRBD2 (7 bases). CDR1 is ENHRY, CDR2 SYGVKD, per germline. The CDR3 has 15 amino acids. The ends were cut back, 10 bases at V and 5 bases at J, with 22 bases in the middle. Written as DNA, the CDR3 is TGTGCCAGCTCATCTAGCGCGAGGGGGGGAGATACGCAGTATTTT. The encoded protein is CASSSSARGGDTQYF.

The genes are TRBV28 and TRBJ2-2; the D is unclear. Trimming stripped 6 bases from V and 5 bases from J, with 7 bases between. The CDR3 is 12 residues long. Germline CDR1 MDHEN, CDR2 SYDVKM. DNA for the CDR3: TGTGCCAGCAGAGCCCCGACCGGGGAGCTGTTTTTT. Translation: CASRAPTGELFF.

The chain recombines TRBV5-8 with TRBJ1-5, with a weak D call TRBD1 (5 bases). The CDR3 runs 16 residues. Germline V gene lookup returns CDR1 SGHTS and CDR2 YDEGEE. V was shortened by 4 bases and J by 6 bases, with 20 bases between the two germline ends. CDR3 in DNA: TGTGCCAGCAGCCCCTCTTGGGCCGGGGGACGTCAGCCCCAGCATTTT. This encodes CASSPSWAGGRQPQHF.

The gene calls are TRBV29-1 and TRBJ2-3; 13 nucleotides line up with TRBD2. Per germline, CDR1 SQVTM and CDR2 ANQGSEA. The V segment lost 6 bases and the J segment 1 base; nucleotides outside the gene matches: 4. CDR3 size: 15 residues. This CDR3 is CSVRTSGGRTDTQYF. The CDR3 DNA is TGCAGCGTCCGGACTAGCGGGGGCCGCACAGATACGCAGTATTTT.

J is TRBJ2-5 and V is TRBV28; D possibly corresponds to TRBD1 (7 bases). The length of the CDR3 is 14 residues. Trimming pared 2 bases from V and 4 bases from J, leaving 11 bases between. The germline V gene has CDR1 MDHEN and CDR2 SYDVKM. CDR3: CASSLRQGGETQYF. DNA of the CDR3: TGTGCCAGCAGTTTAAGGCAGGGGGGAGAGACCCAGTACTTC.

J is TRBJ2-1 and V is TRBV10-3; the D is unclear. Germline V gene lookup returns CDR1 ENHRY and CDR2 SYGVKD. Between the trimmed V and J ends, which lost 1 base and 12 bases, there was a span of 16 bases. The CDR3 has 14 amino acids. CDR3 bases: TGTGCCATCAGTGAGTTCGTGCAGGCCAGCCCGCAGTTCTTC. As protein: CAISEFVQASPQFF.